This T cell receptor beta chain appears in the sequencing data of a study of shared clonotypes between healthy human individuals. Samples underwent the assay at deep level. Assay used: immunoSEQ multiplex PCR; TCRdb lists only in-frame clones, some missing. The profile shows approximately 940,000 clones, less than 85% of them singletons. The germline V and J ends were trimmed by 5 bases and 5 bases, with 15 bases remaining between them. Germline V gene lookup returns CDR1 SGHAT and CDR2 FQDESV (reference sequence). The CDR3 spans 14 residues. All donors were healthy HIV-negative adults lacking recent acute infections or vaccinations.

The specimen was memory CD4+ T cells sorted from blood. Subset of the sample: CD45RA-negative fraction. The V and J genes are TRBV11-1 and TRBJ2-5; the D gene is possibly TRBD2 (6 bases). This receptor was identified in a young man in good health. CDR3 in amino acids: CASSSTSLEETQYF. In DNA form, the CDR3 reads TGTGCCAGCAGCAGTACTAGCCTTGAGGAGACCCAGTACTTC.